This T cell receptor beta chain was identified during a study of blood T cell repertoires in COVID-19. The wider study: Acute and convalescent COVID-19 samples came from the United States, Italy and Spain. Nucleic acid was either cDNA or gDNA, and it came from T cells, B-cell-depleted T cells, or PBMCs.

The CDR3 consists of 17 residues. The germline V gene encodes CDR1 KGHDR and CDR2 SFDVKD. V was clipped by 4 bases and J by 3 bases; unmatched bases: 9. This clone was seen just once. Study processing details: Amplification from reference gene primers served as the basis for estimated nucleated cell counts. The data were produced by immunoSEQ multiplex PCR, yet TCRdb's version contains in-frame clones alone and is incomplete. The DNA was the basis for D and trimming; V, J and clone size are from that table. The repertoire holds about 300,000 clones, with roughly 86% as singletons. Assignment of participants to cohorts was predicated upon participant-reported clinical history.

Sequenced sample: PBMCs or T cells enriched from blood (not recorded which). The receptor comes from a woman aged 45-60 years who had been exposed to COVID-19. This chain links TRBV24-1 with TRBJ2-1; TRBD2 matches at 9 bases. CDR3 in amino acids: CATSDKRRGGLYNEQFF. DNA of the CDR3: TGTGCCACCAGTGACAAACGGCGGGGGGGCCTCTACAATGAGCAGTTCTTC.